This T cell receptor beta chain was recovered during a study of beta chain bispecific antibodies for T cell cancers (dated by TCRdb to about 2021). As for the study more broadly: T cells from healthy donors were cocultured with T cell leukemia lines in the presence of bispecific antibodies, after which the depletion of each TRBV family was measured by TRBV sequencing of the surviving cells. Surface TRBV12 (TRBV12-3) was expressed by Jurkat cells, and surface TRBV5-5 was expressed by HPB-ALL cells. Beyond this particular receptor, the publication reports: The TRBV-directed bispecific antibodies appeared to leave every TRBV family member untouched except the targeted genes and the closely related ones. Relative to anti-CD19, the TRBV12-3 share of total TRBV signal was reduced by 98.9% after anti-TRBV12 exposure, whereas a nonsignificant 36.5% decrease was observed for TRBV12-4. Cross-reactivity of the anti-TRBV5-5 antibody with TRBV5-6 was attributed to high sequence similarity between the two genes. Each sequenced sample mixed leukemia cell line cells with normal T cells, and most targeted TRBV signal came from the leukemia cells rather than normal T cells.

Explained via the paper, the treatment or condition label denotes: alpha-V12: anti-TRBV12 scFv linked to anti-CD3 scFv. T cells were expanded from blood mononuclear cells for approximately 3 days with either the anti-CD3 antibody OKT3 or CD3/CD28 Dynabeads. For the anti-TRBV12 bispecific sample, Jurkat leukemia cells were cocultured with normal T cells, and the comparison was a control coculture using an anti-CD19 bispecific. The culture conditions for expanded T cells were RPMI 1640 plus 10% fetal bovine serum, recombinant human IL-2 (about 94 IU/ml) and IL-7 (around 4.7 ng/ml). For cocultures, roughly 50,000 normal T cells were combined with roughly 50,000 target cells and bispecific antibody in about 92 ul and incubated for about 18 hours at 37 degrees C. Every bispecific antibody was made of two single-chain variable fragments expressed in a single-chain diabody format with a His tag. Effector T cells came from healthy human donors; peripheral blood mononuclear cells were isolated from leukapheresis samples by Ficoll density gradient centrifugation.

On this clonotype: There is no known antigen for this receptor. No quality values exist for individual bases; no much larger clone is one base distant.

Unique molecular identifier barcodes were built into the libraries and used for clonotype quantification. Qiagen AllPrep DNA/RNA Micro kits were used to isolate total RNA, and an Agilent TapeStation was used to check RNA quality. TCR beta libraries were built by 5' RACE: cDNA synthesis followed by two PCR steps using TCR beta constant-region gene-specific primers. TCR beta libraries were sequenced on an Illumina MiSeq platform. The authors processed their data as follows. Reads were processed with MIGEC, MiXCR and VDJtools. The frequency of each clonotype was calculated as the fraction of all unique molecular identifiers in the sample that belonged to that clonotype. Any TRBV gene that IMGT lists as a pseudogene or open reading frame, and is therefore nonfunctional, such as TRBV1, TRBV12-1 and TRBV21, was left out. TCRdb took the public reads, trimmed them with fastp at Q25, ran MiXCR for clone calling and kept in-frame beta chains. Rows are combined by CDR3 protein, so each entry shows the most common genes and DNA. These V and J calls are TCRdb output, not the study's own analysis. For this sample there are about 20,000 distinct CDR3 sequences; 2% to 2.5% appear just once. Over 5% of the sample belongs to the ten largest clones.

CDR3 length: 13 amino acids, cysteine to phenylalanine. The read is trimmed to its CDR3 DNA, 39 bases read in frame from base 1. Based on the germline V gene (reference sequence), the CDR1 and CDR2 sequences are LNHDA and SQIVND. Trimming costs V 3 bases and J 7 bases, and their ends lie 10 bases apart. Here the sequenced sample was healthy donor T cells cultured with leukemia cells, taken from a culture containing a bispecific antibody targeting TCR Vbeta12. The TCR was taken from a human donor in good health. Some clones in this sample may be carry-over from other donors' samples. This sequence uses TRBV19 and TRBJ2-1; no confident D gene assignment can be made. The CDR3 protein: CASSIAMRNEQFF. DNA sequence: TGTGCCAGTAGTATCGCTATGAGGAATGAGCAGTTCTTC.